The clone carrying this T cell receptor (beta chain) has at least ten counts. CDR3 length: 14 residues. Germline V lookup: CDR1 MDHEN, CDR2 SYDVKM. V was pared by 6 bases and J by 0 bases, with 12 bases between. MiXCR, applied by TCRdb to the 5' RACE reads, yields one record per CDR3 protein. In the table there are under 35,000 distinct CDR3 sequences, about 5% of which are singletons. The data are from a study of early T cells in non-severe SARS-CoV-2 infection. The V call is TRBV28, the J call TRBJ2-7; D is perhaps TRBD1 or TRBD2 (5 bases each). The specimen sequenced was whole blood. The sequence came from an adult who was a healthcare worker with PCR-confirmed SARS-CoV-2 infection or an uninfected control (not recorded which). The CDR3 loop reads CASRSGRSSYEQYF. As DNA, the CDR3 is TGTGCCAGCAGGTCGGGACGGAGCTCCTACGAGCAGTACTTC. Based on the CDR3 plus reference TRBV28 and TRBJ2-7, the full variable domain is DVKVTQSSRYLVKRTGEKVFLECVQDMDHENMFWYRQDPGLGLRLIYFSYDVKMKEKGDIPEGYSVSREKKERFSLILESASTNQTSMYLCASRSGRSSYEQYFGPGTRLTVT.